These 26 T cell receptor beta chains were sequenced from one sample in a study of shared clonotypes between healthy human individuals. Here immunoSEQ multiplex PCR was the method, and the copy in TCRdb shows in-frame clones only, minus some. The sample holds 2 million to 2.5 million clones, around 93% seen once. The source material was naive CD4+ T cells from PBMCs. Subset indicated: CD45RA+ positively selected. These receptors all come from a man in his late teens or twenties in good health. Some clones in this sample may be carry-over from other donors' samples.

V is TRBV7-9 and J is TRBJ2-7, with TRBD2 matching 9 bases. Germline assignment: CDR1 SEHNR and CDR2 FQNEAQ (reference sequence). The trim removed 6 bases at V and 0 bases at J, leaving 6 bases unmatched. There are 15 residues in the CDR3. The CDR3 loop is CASRELAGLSYEQYF. The CDR3 DNA sequence: TGTGCCAGCAGAGAACTAGCGGGCCTCTCCTACGAGCAGTACTTC.

The CDR3 loop is CASSLVRWNTDGGGYTF. CDR3 nucleotides: TGCGCCAGCAGCTTGGTACGGTGGAACACAGACGGGGGAGGCTACACCTTC. V gene TRBV5-1 combines with J gene TRBJ1-2, with D possibly TRBD1 on 5 matching bases. The CDR3 sequence is 17 residues long. V was cut by 0 bases and J by 8 bases, with 23 bases left in between. Germline CDR1 is SGHRS and CDR2 is YFSETQ.

The V and J genes are TRBV11-1 and TRBJ2-7; no definite D call. This CDR3 region has 14 residues. Per the germline V gene, CDR1 is SGHAT and CDR2 is FQDESV (reference sequence). Between the trimmed V and J ends, which lost 1 base and 2 bases, there was a span of 9 bases. CDR3 sequence reads: CASSLVASTYEQYF. CDR3 DNA sequence: TGTGCCAGCAGCTTAGTAGCCAGCACCTACGAGCAGTACTTC.

Notes on this clone: Different DNA sequences within this sample yield the same CDR3. The chain joins TRBV5-1 to TRBJ2-6, with 10 bases matching TRBD1. Germline values: CDR1 SGHRS, CDR2 YFSETQ. V dropped 0 bases and J dropped 1; count of bases not matched to a gene: 1. The CDR3 extends over 17 amino acids. DNA for the CDR3: TGCGCCAGCAGCTTGGGACAGGGGGCGTCTGGGGCCAACGTCCTGACTTTC. Translating gives CASSLGQGASGANVLTF.

V and J are TRBV28 and TRBJ1-5, with unresolved D. The germline V gene has CDR1 MDHEN and CDR2 SYDVKM. CDR3 length equals 15 residues. V lost 5 bases and J lost 0, with 11 bases in between. Here the CDR3 DNA reads TGTGCCAGCAGTCCACTATTTTATAGCAATCAGCCCCAGCATTTT. Protein sequence: CASSPLFYSNQPQHF.

The chain carries TRBV10-2 and TRBJ2-7, with D tentatively TRBD1 or TRBD2 (5 bases each). Germline V gives CDR1 WSHSY, CDR2 SAAADI. CDR3 length: 15 amino acids. V shed 6 bases and J shed 3 bases, with 18 bases lying between them. The CDR3 nucleotides read TGCGCCAGCAGGCAACGGGACGGACGGGTCTACGAGCAGTACTTC. Its translation is CASRQRDGRVYEQYF.

The genes are TRBV11-2 and TRBJ2-7, with D possibly being TRBD2 (5 bases). This CDR3 region has 14 residues. Looked up from germline, CDR1 is SGHAT and CDR2 is FQNNGV. V gave up 3 bases and J gave up 2 bases, with 11 bases separating them. CDR3 loop: CASSLIAPTYEQYF. Here the CDR3 DNA reads TGTGCCAGCAGCTTGATAGCGCCGACCTACGAGCAGTACTTC.

The chain employs TRBV7-2 and TRBJ2-2; 10 positions agree with TRBD2. The germline CDR1 and CDR2 sequences are SGHTA and FQGNSA. V was pared by 3 bases and J by 5 bases, with 6 bases of the junction left unmatched. The CDR3 is 16 amino acids. DNA for the CDR3: TGTGCCAGCAGCTTCTCTCGTAGCGGGAGGACCGGGGAGCTGTTTTTT. Translated, it gives CASSFSRSGRTGELFF.

J is TRBJ1-1 and V is TRBV5-1; D call uncertain. This CDR3 has 14 residues. Trimming left V 5 bases short and J 0 bases short, with 11 bases between. From germline, CDR1 is SGHRS and CDR2 YFSETQ. The CDR3 is CASRWTYMNTEAFF. In nucleotides, the CDR3 is TGCGCCAGCAGGTGGACGTATATGAACACTGAAGCTTTCTTT.

This chain joins TRBV19 and TRBJ2-7, with D tentatively TRBD1 (6 bases). V was cut by 8 bases and J by 5 bases, with 16 bases left in between. The germline CDR1 and CDR2 sequences are LNHDA and SQIVND (reference sequence). The CDR3 length is 13 residues. This CDR3 reads CASGWDIGDEQYF. CDR3 coding DNA: TGTGCCAGTGGATGGGACATAGGGGACGAGCAGTACTTC.

The gene calls are TRBV6-5 and TRBJ1-5; the D is unclear. V was clipped by 2 bases and J by 1 base, with 9 bases between them. The CDR3 consists of 15 residues. Germline CDR1 is MNHEY and CDR2 is SVGAGI. The CDR3 sequence: CASSYVRTSNQPQHF. In DNA, the CDR3 is TGTGCCAGCAGTTACGTAAGAACGAGCAATCAGCCCCAGCATTTT.

The chain uses TRBV7-8 and TRBJ1-3; D is unresolved. This CDR3 contains 15 residues. Germline assignment: CDR1 SGHVS and CDR2 FQNEAQ. The V end was cut by 6 bases, the J end by 0 bases, with 12 bases between. For the CDR3, the DNA is TGTGCCAGCAGTCGTGGACGGAACTCTGGAAACACCATATATTTT. This translates into CASSRGRNSGNTIYF.

This chain uses TRBV6-5 with TRBJ2-7, with D perhaps assigned TRBD1 or TRBD2 (5 bases each). Germline V CDR1 and CDR2: MNHEY, SVGAGI. Trimming shortened V by 0 bases and J by 5 bases, and 11 bases separated the two germline ends. The CDR3 sequence is 14 residues long. CDR3 sequence: CASSYSPGTHEQYF. The CDR3 region has the DNA TGTGCCAGCAGTTACTCGCCAGGGACCCACGAGCAGTACTTC.

The V and J genes are TRBV5-6 and TRBJ2-6; D might be TRBD1 (6 bases). This CDR3 contains 17 residues. Germline CDR1 reads SGHDT; CDR2 reads YYEEEE. The V gene lost 4 bases and the J gene lost 0 bases, with 14 bases spanning the gap. The CDR3 DNA sequence: TGTGCCAGCAGCCCTGGAGACAGGCACTCTGGGGCCAACGTCCTGACTTTC. Its translation: CASSPGDRHSGANVLTF.

This chain connects TRBV19 to TRBJ2-7, with TRBD2 as a possible D gene (6 bases). V lost 5 bases and J 1 base, leaving 12 bases between the germline ends. The CDR3 extends over 14 amino acids. Germline V gene data show CDR1 as LNHDA and CDR2 as SQIVND (reference sequence). The chain's CDR3 is CASSLSGPSYEQYF. Here the CDR3 DNA reads TGTGCCAGTAGTCTGAGCGGGCCATCCTACGAGCAGTACTTC.

The J gene is TRBJ2-7, the V gene TRBV27; TRBD2 matches at 8 bases. Trimming removed 3 bases from V and 6 bases from J; junction bases left unmatched: 7. There are 14 residues in the CDR3. Per the germline V gene, CDR1 is MNHEY and CDR2 is SMNVEV (reference sequence). CDR3 loop: CASSFLGREAEQYF. As DNA, the CDR3 is TGTGCCAGCAGTTTTCTTGGGCGGGAGGCCGAGCAGTACTTC.

This chain links TRBV6-5 with TRBJ1-2; D is undetermined. Trimming left V 3 bases short and J 4 bases short, with 12 bases between. Germline lookup yields CDR1 MNHEY and CDR2 SVGAGI. The CDR3 consists of 14 residues. The CDR3 nucleotides read TGTGCCAGCAGTTATTCACACAGCACCTATGGCTACACCTTC. Its protein product is CASSYSHSTYGYTF.

This chain joins TRBV5-1 and TRBJ2-5; D call uncertain. V was clipped by 2 bases and J by 2 bases, with 10 bases between them. Germline-derived CDR1 and CDR2 are SGHRS and YFSETQ. CDR3 length equals 14 residues. CDR3 coding DNA: TGCGCCAGCAGCTTCCTGAGAAATCAAGAGACCCAGTACTTC. Protein sequence: CASSFLRNQETQYF. The variable domain in full, with the rest retrieved from reference TRBV5-1 and TRBJ2-5, is KAGVTQTPRYLIKTRGQQVTLSCSPISGHRSVSWYQQTPGQGLQFLFEYFSETQRNKGNFPGRFSGRQFSNSRSEMNVSTLELGDSALYLCASSFLRNQETQYFGPGTRLLVL.

The V call is TRBV4-1, the J call TRBJ2-7; D remains unclear. Germline-derived CDR1 and CDR2 are MGHRA and YSYEKL. V lost 0 bases and J lost 0, with 12 bases in between. The CDR3 is made up of 16 amino acids. Here the CDR3 reads CASSQDQRDSSYEQYF. The CDR3 DNA is TGCGCCAGCAGCCAAGACCAGCGAGATAGCTCCTACGAGCAGTACTTC.

The chain links TRBV6-5 to TRBJ1-4, with D unresolved. The ends were cut back, 8 bases at V and 0 bases at J, with 7 bases in the middle. This CDR3 contains 13 residues. Germline CDR1 is MNHEY and CDR2 is SVGAGI. CDR3 protein: CASRRATNEKLFF. CDR3 nucleotide sequence: TGTGCCAGCCGAAGGGCAACTAATGAAAAACTGTTTTTT.

The CDR3 reads CASSGQGPGETQYF. In DNA form, the CDR3 reads TGTGCCAGCAGCGGACAGGGGCCCGGGGAGACCCAGTACTTC. The V and J genes are TRBV5-4 and TRBJ2-5; 9 nucleotides align to TRBD1. J was trimmed by 5 bases and V by 4 bases; bases with no gene match: 6. CDR3 length: 14 residues. Germline V CDR1 and CDR2: SGHNT, YYREEE (reference sequence). Drawing the rest from reference TRBV5-4 and TRBJ2-5, the complete variable domain is ETGVTQSPTHLIKTRGQQVTLRCSSQSGHNTVSWYQQALGQGPQFIFQYYREEENGRGNFPPRFSGLQFPNYSSELNVNALELDDSALYLCASSGQGPGETQYFGPGTRLLVL.

The chain carries TRBV27 and TRBJ1-6; D might be TRBD1 (5 bases). The CDR3 is made up of 16 amino acids. Germline V gene lookup returns CDR1 MNHEY and CDR2 SMNVEV (reference sequence). V was clipped by 4 bases and J by 7 bases, with 17 bases between them. CDR3 coding DNA: TGTGCCAGCAGTTCCCCGGGCCAGGGAACGAATTCACCCCTCCACTTT. Protein sequence: CASSSPGQGTNSPLHF.

The chain links TRBV11-2 to TRBJ1-1; 9 bases align to TRBD1. Germline V gives CDR1 SGHAT, CDR2 FQNNGV. Trimming removed 0 bases from V and 12 bases from J; junction bases left unmatched: 14. There are 16 residues in the CDR3. This chain's CDR3 is CASSLDYPTGGFRTFF. The CDR3 nucleotides read TGTGCCAGCAGCTTAGATTACCCGACAGGGGGGTTCCGAACTTTCTTT.

This chain uses TRBV28 with TRBJ1-5; perhaps TRBD1 as D (6 bases). CDR1 is MDHEN and CDR2 is SYDVKM in the germline V gene. CDR3 size: 14 residues. Between the trimmed V and J ends, which lost 7 bases and 3 bases, there was a span of 13 bases. CDR3 DNA: TGTGCCAGCACTCAAGGGGGTCCCAATCAGCCCCAGCATTTT. Translation gives CASTQGGPNQPQHF.

The chain combines TRBV7-2 with TRBJ1-3, with D hard to call. V dropped 1 base and J dropped 4 bases, with 11 bases sitting between them. The CDR3 runs to 15 residues. Germline loops: CDR1 SGHTA, CDR2 FQGNSA. The CDR3 loop is CASSLVGVVGNTIYF. The CDR3 nucleotides are TGTGCCAGCAGCTTAGTCGGGGTGGTCGGAAACACCATATATTTT.

The J gene is TRBJ2-5, the V gene TRBV11-2; 13 positions match TRBD2. The CDR3 has 17 amino acids. V shed 3 bases, J shed 5 bases, and the junction held 9 bases outside the gene matches. Germline V gives CDR1 SGHAT, CDR2 FQNNGV. CDR3 sequence: CASSFGGTSGRAETQYF. CDR3 in DNA: TGTGCCAGCAGCTTTGGGGGAACTAGCGGGAGGGCGGAGACCCAGTACTTC.